The 11 T cell receptor beta chains given below trace back to one sample, sequenced in a study of neurological immune-mediated disorders. Via MiXCR, TCRdb re-called the 5' RACE reads, giving one row per CDR3 protein. This table holds more than 75,000 distinct CDR3 sequences, approximately 10% found once. Sequencing was done on a sample of PBMCs. The origin of the receptors is a man aged 40-50 years in good health.

This clonotype is medium-sized by share. V usage is TRBV5-1 and J usage is TRBJ2-2; no clear D. Trimming cost V 0 bases and J 2 bases, with 11 bases left between them. The CDR3 loop spans 16 amino acids. The germline V gene encodes CDR1 SGHRS and CDR2 YFSETQ. CDR3 region: CASSLESGINTGELFF. For the CDR3, the DNA is TGCGCCAGCAGCTTGGAGTCCGGAATAAACACCGGGGAGCTGTTTTTT.

This clonotype was seen repeatedly, ten times or more. The chain combines TRBV12-3 or TRBV12-4 with TRBJ2-3, with D possibly matching TRBD2 (6 bases). Trimming cost V 3 bases and J 2 bases, with 9 bases left between them. The CDR3 length is 14 residues. For the CDR3, the DNA is TGTGCCAGCAGTTTTGCGGGGACCACAGATACGCAGTATTTT. Its protein product is CASSFAGTTDTQYF.

Concerning this clonotype: One end of the junction is discordant with germline, which a read error may explain. The chain joins TRBV10-3 to TRBJ2-3, with 10 bases fitting TRBD2. The CDR3 is 17 residues long. The germline V gene has CDR1 ENHRY and CDR2 SYGVKD. The CDR3 spells CAISVRGLAGVTDTKYF. The CDR3 region has the DNA TGTGCCATAAGTGTACGAGGGCTAGCGGGGGTCACAGATACGAAGTATTTT.

This clonotype was observed many times. The rearrangement uses TRBV4-2 and TRBJ1-1, with D perhaps TRBD1 (5 bases). This CDR3 spans 14 amino acids. Trimming left V 1 base short and J 11 bases short, with 17 bases between. Germline values: CDR1 LGHNA, CDR2 YNFKEQ. CDR3 bases: TGTGCCAGCAGCCAAGGACCCCTTGGGACGGAGGCTTTCTTT. Translation: CASSQGPLGTEAFF.

This clonotype showed up many times. The V and J genes are TRBV15 and TRBJ1-1; possible D gene TRBD1, 6 bases. V lost 5 bases, J lost 4 bases, and 11 bases lay in between. The CDR3 has 13 amino acids. The V gene's germline CDR1 is LNHNV and CDR2 YYDKDF (reference sequence). Written as DNA, the CDR3 is TGTGCCACCAGCCCCAGGGGAGGCACTGAAGCTTTCTTT. As protein: CATSPRGGTEAFF.

This clonotype was seen repeatedly, ten times or more. The rearrangement links TRBV29-1 to TRBJ1-2; D ambiguous. The CDR3 has 12 amino acids. Per the germline V gene, CDR1 is SQVTM and CDR2 is ANQGSEA. V lost 5 bases and J 8 bases, leaving 15 bases between the germline ends. CDR3 nucleotide sequence: TGCAGCGTTAGGTCGGGGAGGCAGGGCTACACCTTC. Translated, it gives CSVRSGRQGYTF.

This clonotype was counted many times. V usage is TRBV6-6 and J usage is TRBJ2-7, with a tentative D call TRBD1 (6 bases). This CDR3 is 14 amino acids long. Deletions cut 5 bases from V and 1 base from J, with 12 bases between. Looked up from germline, CDR1 is MNHNY and CDR2 is SVGAGI (reference sequence). This chain's CDR3 is CASSETGRSYEQYF. CDR3 in DNA: TGTGCCAGCAGTGAGACAGGTCGATCCTACGAGCAGTACTTC.

This clonotype turned up a few times. V and J are TRBV7-6 and TRBJ2-7; tentatively, D is TRBD1 (6 bases). Between the trimmed V and J ends, which lost 1 base and 4 bases, there was a span of 11 bases. The length of the CDR3 is 14 residues. CDR1 is SGHVS and CDR2 is FNYEAQ in the germline V gene. The CDR3 is CASSLGTGRYEQYF. The CDR3 nucleotides read TGTGCCAGCAGCTTAGGTACAGGGCGGTACGAGCAGTACTTC.

This clonotype turned up a few times. In DNA form, the CDR3 reads TGTGCCAGTAGTATAGCGGCAAACTCCTACGAGCAGTACTTC. Translated: CASSIAANSYEQYF. The chain combines TRBV19 with TRBJ2-7, with D unresolved. The CDR3 is 14 residues long. V lost 1 base and J lost 0, with 7 bases in between. CDR1 and CDR2 from the germline V gene are LNHDA and SQIVND (reference sequence).

This clonotype was observed at least ten times. The chain uses TRBV7-3 and TRBJ2-1, with 9 bases aligning to TRBD2. The germline V gene encodes CDR1 SGHTA and CDR2 FQGTGA. Germline trimming cut 1 base from V and 7 bases from J; bases unmatched to any gene: 14. This CDR3 has 18 amino acids. The CDR3 here is CASSLIPLQRGARNEQFF. CDR3 DNA: TGTGCCAGCAGCTTAATCCCCCTTCAGCGGGGGGCGAGAAATGAGCAGTTCTTC. Drawing the rest from reference TRBV7-3 and TRBJ2-1, the complete variable domain is GAGVSQTPSNKVTEKGKYVELRCDPISGHTALYWYRQSLGQGPEFLIYFQGTGAADDSGLPNDRFFAVRPEGSVSTLKIQRTERGDSAVYLCASSLIPLQRGARNEQFFGPGTRLTVL.

This clonotype occurred a few times. The chain recombines TRBV5-1 with TRBJ2-6, with D hard to call. Germline loops: CDR1 SGHRS, CDR2 YFSETQ. This CDR3 has 13 amino acids. The V end was cut by 6 bases, the J end by 0 bases, with 4 bases between. CDR3 in amino acids: CASTDSGANVLTF. The CDR3 DNA sequence: TGCGCCAGCACGGACTCTGGGGCCAACGTCCTGACTTTC.